The 14 T cell receptor beta chains listed next were all sequenced from one sample in a study of T cell changes during pregnancy in multiple sclerosis. The protocol was immunoSEQ multiplex PCR, while the TCRdb copy is restricted to in-frame clones and leaves out a portion. This sample carries around 56,000 clones, approximately 90% of them seen once, and the ten largest clones take approximately 2.3%. The sequences come from peripheral blood, collected in the first trimester of pregnancy. The receptors were sampled from a female donor in good health, enrolled as a control in a pregnancy study.

The rearrangement joins TRBV7-2 to TRBJ2-7; 10 bases map to TRBD2. The germline V gene encodes CDR1 SGHTA and CDR2 FQGNSA. V trimming: 6 bases; J trimming: 2 bases; junction bases outside the gene matches: 1. The CDR3 consists of 13 residues. The CDR3 spells CASRLAGTYEQYF. CDR3 in DNA: TGTGCCAGCAGACTAGCGGGAACCTACGAGCAGTACTTC.

The chain links TRBV5-1 to TRBJ1-5, with D tentatively TRBD1 (6 bases). V lost 0 bases and J 5 bases, leaving 12 bases between the germline ends. Germline lookup yields CDR1 SGHRS and CDR2 YFSETQ. The CDR3 is 15 residues long. This chain's CDR3 is CASSLGAGADQPQHF. CDR3 DNA sequence: TGCGCCAGCAGCTTGGGGGCAGGGGCCGATCAGCCCCAGCATTTT.

This clone has a single count. This sequence joins TRBV5-1 and TRBJ2-7; 9 nucleotides agree with TRBD2. Unmatched junction bases numbered 6, after V lost 1 base and J lost 4 bases. The CDR3 loop spans 15 amino acids. The germline gives CDR1 SGHRS, CDR2 YFSETQ. CDR3 in DNA: TGCGCCAGCAGCTTGCAGTTTAGCGGGAGTTACGAGCAGTACTTC. Translation: CASSLQFSGSYEQYF.

The gene calls are TRBV19 and TRBJ1-2, with TRBD1 identical over 9 bases. V was pared by 3 bases and J by 8 bases, with 10 bases of the junction left unmatched. CDR1 and CDR2 (germline): LNHDA, SQIVND (reference sequence). The CDR3 consists of 15 residues. The CDR3 sequence: CASSIGRRGQGGYTF. CDR3 bases: TGTGCCAGTAGTATTGGCAGGAGGGGACAGGGCGGCTACACCTTC.

V is TRBV13 and J is TRBJ1-1; 8 nucleotides match TRBD1. Per germline, CDR1 PRHDT and CDR2 FYEKMQ (reference sequence). The length of the CDR3 is 15 residues. Unmatched junction bases numbered 4, after V lost 3 bases and J lost 1 base. CDR3 protein: CASSFTGGTNTEAFF. In nucleotides, the CDR3 is TGTGCCAGCAGCTTTACAGGGGGGACGAACACTGAAGCTTTCTTT.

The chain couples TRBV28 to TRBJ2-5; TRBD1 is a possible D gene (6 bases). Germline CDR1 MDHEN, CDR2 SYDVKM. Trimming stripped 3 bases from V and 4 bases from J, with 9 bases between. The CDR3 length is 13 residues. The CDR3 nucleotides are TGTGCCAGCAGTTTTCCAGGGGTAGAGACCCAGTACTTC. It codes for CASSFPGVETQYF.

The chain has TRBV2 and TRBJ2-6; D not certain. Trimming left V 7 bases short and J 2 bases short, with 9 bases between. The CDR3 totals 14 residues. CDR1 SNHLY and CDR2 FYNNEI come from the germline V gene. CDR3 sequence: CASTSAAGANVLTF. The CDR3, as DNA: TGTGCCAGCACCTCCGCGGCTGGGGCCAACGTCCTGACTTTC.

V gene TRBV5-1 combines with J gene TRBJ2-1, with 9 nucleotides matching TRBD1. Germline loops: CDR1 SGHRS, CDR2 YFSETQ. CDR3 length equals 15 residues. Losses at the gene ends were 4 bases for V and 7 bases for J; bases not matched to a gene: 9. CDR3 protein: CASSPGTGYENEQFF. The CDR3 DNA reads as TGCGCCAGCAGCCCAGGGACAGGGTACGAGAATGAGCAGTTCTTC.

The count of this clone is one. The J gene is TRBJ2-1, the V gene TRBV7-9, with D maybe TRBD1 (5 bases). CDR3 length equals 13 residues. V was cut by 3 bases and J by 8 bases, with 11 bases left in between. The germline gives CDR1 SEHNR, CDR2 FQNEAQ (reference sequence). The CDR3 loop is CASSFQGFDEQFF. CDR3 nucleotides: TGTGCCAGCAGCTTCCAGGGTTTCGATGAGCAGTTCTTC. The full variable domain, completed using reference TRBV7-9 and TRBJ2-1, is DTGVSQNPRHKITKRGQNVTFRCDPISEHNRLYWYRQTLGQGPEFLTYFQNEAQLEKSRLLSDRFSAERPKGSFSTLEIQRTEQGDSAMYLCASSFQGFDEQFFGPGTRLTVL.

V and J are TRBV7-9 and TRBJ2-7, with D possibly matching TRBD1 (5 bases). CDR1 SEHNR and CDR2 FQNEAQ come from the germline V gene (reference sequence). This CDR3 region has 15 residues. Trimming shortened V by 4 bases and J by 4 bases, and 17 bases separated the two germline ends. CDR3 nucleotides: TGTGCCAGCAGCTCCCCGAACCAGGGTTTTTACGAGCAGTACTTC. Translating it yields CASSSPNQGFYEQYF.

The chain is built from TRBV29-1 and TRBJ2-1; 10 positions match TRBD2. The V gene end was trimmed by 0 bases and the J gene end by 7 bases; junction bases not matched to a gene: 12. This CDR3 spans 17 amino acids. Germline assignment: CDR1 SQVTM and CDR2 ANQGSEA. The CDR3 region is CSVEDLPGTSDKNEQFF. The CDR3 DNA follows: TGCAGCGTTGAAGATTTACCCGGGACTAGCGATAAAAATGAGCAGTTCTTC.

Here the CDR3 DNA reads TGTGCCAGCAGCCAAGCGGGAGCGGCCACGCAGTATTTT. The encoded protein is CASSQAGAATQYF. The chain links TRBV4-2 to TRBJ2-3; TRBD2 is a possible D gene (6 bases). CDR3 length: 13 residues. Germline V gives CDR1 LGHNA, CDR2 YNFKEQ. V dropped 1 base and J dropped 9 bases, with 11 bases sitting between them.

The chain is built from TRBV18 and TRBJ2-5, with 9 bases aligning to TRBD2. The CDR3 runs to 15 residues. V shed 3 bases and J 2 bases; nucleotides not matched to a gene: 4. The germline V gene encodes CDR1 KGHSH and CDR2 LQKENI. CDR3: CASSPDAGGQETQYF. In DNA form, the CDR3 reads TGTGCCAGCTCACCGGACGCGGGGGGGCAAGAGACCCAGTACTTC.

The CDR3, as DNA: TGCGCCAGCAGCCCGACAGGGATAACTGAAGCTTTCTTT. Translated, it gives CASSPTGITEAFF. The V and J genes are TRBV4-1 and TRBJ1-1; 7 nucleotides line up with TRBD1. V lost 4 bases and J lost 5; bases outside the gene matches: 4. The CDR3 runs 13 residues. Per the germline V gene, CDR1 is MGHRA and CDR2 is YSYEKL.